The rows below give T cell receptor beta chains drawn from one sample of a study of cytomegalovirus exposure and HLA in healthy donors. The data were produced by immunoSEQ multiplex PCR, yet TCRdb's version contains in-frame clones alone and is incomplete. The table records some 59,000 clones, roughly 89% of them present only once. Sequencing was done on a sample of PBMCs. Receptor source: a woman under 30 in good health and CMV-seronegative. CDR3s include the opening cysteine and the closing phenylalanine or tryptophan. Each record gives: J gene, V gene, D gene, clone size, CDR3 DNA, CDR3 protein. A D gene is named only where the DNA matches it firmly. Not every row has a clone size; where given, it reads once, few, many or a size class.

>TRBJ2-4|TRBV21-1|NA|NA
TGTGCCAGCAGCAAAGGGAGAGGCGGGATGGGCAAAAACATTCAGTACTTC
CASSKGRGGMGKNIQYF
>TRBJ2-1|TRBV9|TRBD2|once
TGTGCCAGCAGCGGAGACGGGAGGAGTGAGCAGTTCTTC
CASSGDGRSEQFF
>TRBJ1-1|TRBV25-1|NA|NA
TGTGCCAGCAGTGAGACGGGCACTGAAGCTTTCTTT
CASSETGTEAFF
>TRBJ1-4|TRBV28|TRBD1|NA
TGTGCCAGCAGACGCGGCGGGACAGAAAATGAAAAACTGTTTTTT
CASRRGGTENEKLFF
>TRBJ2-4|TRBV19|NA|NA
TGTGCCAGCCGGGCAGGACTAGCCAAAAACATTCAGTACTTC
CASRAGLAKNIQYF
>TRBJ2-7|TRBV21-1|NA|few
TGTGCCAGCAGCAAAGTAAGCGGGGGGGGGACCTACGAGCAGTACTTC
CASSKVSGGGTYEQYF
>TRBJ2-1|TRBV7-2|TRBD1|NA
TGTGCCAGCAGCCTAGGACAGGGATCCTACAATGAGCAGTTCTTC
CASSLGQGSYNEQFF
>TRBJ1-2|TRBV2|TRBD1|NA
TGTGCCACCTACAGGGGCGGCTGCACCTTC
CATYRGGCTF
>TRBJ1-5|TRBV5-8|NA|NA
TGTGCCAGCAGCTTCGACAGGAATCAGCCCCAGCATTTT
CASSFDRNQPQHF
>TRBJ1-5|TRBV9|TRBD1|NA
TGTGCCAGCAGCGGGGGACAGCCACAGCCCCAGCATTTT
CASSGGQPQPQHF
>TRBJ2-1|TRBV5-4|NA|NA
TGTGCCAGCAGCTTGCCATCAGGGCCCCACAATGAGCAGTTCTTC
CASSLPSGPHNEQFF
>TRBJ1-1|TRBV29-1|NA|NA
TGCAGCGTTGTCGGTTCAGGGAACACTGAAGCTTTCTTT
CSVVGSGNTEAFF
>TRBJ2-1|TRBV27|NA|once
TGTGCCAGCAGTATTATCGGGTATGAGCAGTTCTTC
CASSIIGYEQFF
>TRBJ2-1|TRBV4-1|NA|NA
TGCGCCAGCAGCCAAGTTTCTAGATTGGACAATGAGCAGTTCTTC
CASSQVSRLDNEQFF
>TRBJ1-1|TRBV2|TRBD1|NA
TGTGCCAGTCGGACAGGGAGAAACACTGAAGCTTTCTTT
CASRTGRNTEAFF
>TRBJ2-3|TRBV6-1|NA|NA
TGTGCCAGCAGTGAGCCCGGTACTAGCACAGATACGCAGTATTTT
CASSEPGTSTDTQYF
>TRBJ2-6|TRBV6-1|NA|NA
TGTGCCAGCAGACTCGGACAGTCTGGGGCCAACGTCCTGACTTTC
CASRLGQSGANVLTF
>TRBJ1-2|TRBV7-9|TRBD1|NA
TGTGCCAGCAACGCCCGGGACAGCTATGGCTACACCTTC
CASNARDSYGYTF
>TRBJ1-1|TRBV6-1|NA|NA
TGTGCCAGCAAATCGCACAGACAGGCTTTCTTT
CASKSHRQAFF
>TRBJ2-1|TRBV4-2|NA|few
TGTGCCAGCAGCCAAGATTGGTCACTAGCTAGAGAGCAGTTCTTC
CASSQDWSLAREQFF
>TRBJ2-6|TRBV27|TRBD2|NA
TGTGCCAGCAGTTTGCTAGCGGGGGGTCTCTCTGGGGCCAACGTCCTGACTTTC
CASSLLAGGLSGANVLTF
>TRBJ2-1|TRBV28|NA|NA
TGTGCCAGCAGTCCCCGCCGGAAAGCGGTGGGTAATGAGCAGTTCTTC
CASSPRRKAVGNEQFF
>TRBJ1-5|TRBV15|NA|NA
TGTGCCACCAGCAGGGCTGGGGAGCGCCATCAGCCCCAGCATTTT
CATSRAGERHQPQHF
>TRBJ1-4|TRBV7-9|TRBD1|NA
TGTGCCAGCAGCTCTGCCGCTGGACAGGGGGCTGCCGAAAATGAAAAACTGTTTTTT
CASSSAAGQGAAENEKLFF
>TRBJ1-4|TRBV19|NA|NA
TGTGCCAGTAGCCGAGACAGTTATGAAAAACTGTTTTTT
CASSRDSYEKLFF
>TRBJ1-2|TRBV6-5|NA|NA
TGTGCCAGCAACCCCCGAGAGCGGGGCGGCTACACCTTC
CASNPRERGGYTF
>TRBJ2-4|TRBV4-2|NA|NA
TGTGCCAGCAGCCAAGCCCAGGGTACATGGGCACAAAGAGAGGCAAACATTCAGTACTTC
CASSQAQGTWAQREANIQYF
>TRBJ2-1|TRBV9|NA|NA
TGTGCCAGCAGCGGAGGGGGCTACAATGAGCAGTTCTTC
CASSGGGYNEQFF
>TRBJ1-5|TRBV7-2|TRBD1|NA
TGTGCCAGCAGCTTAGAGACAGGGGGGCGCCAGCCCCAGCATTTT
CASSLETGGRQPQHF
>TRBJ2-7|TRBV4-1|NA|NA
TGCGCCAGCAGCCAAGAGTCTACCTACGAGCAGTACTTC
CASSQESTYEQYF
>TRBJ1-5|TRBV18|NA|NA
TGTGCCAGCTCACCAACGGGGGGAGGCAATCAGCCCCAGCATTTT
CASSPTGGGNQPQHF
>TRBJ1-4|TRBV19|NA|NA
TGTGCCAGTAGGCGGGGAGGAAGTAATGAAAAACTGTTTTTT
CASRRGGSNEKLFF
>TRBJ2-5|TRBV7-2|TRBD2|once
TGTGCCAGCAGCTTAGGGACTAGCGGGGGAATAGGAGAGACCCAGTACTTC
CASSLGTSGGIGETQYF
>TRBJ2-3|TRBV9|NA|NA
TGTGCCAGCAGCGGTTTCGCGGATAGCACAGATACGCAGTATTTT
CASSGFADSTDTQYF
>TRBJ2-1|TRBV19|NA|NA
TGTGCCAGTAGTATTTATGGGGGGGCGAACAATGAGCAGTTCTTC
CASSIYGGANNEQFF
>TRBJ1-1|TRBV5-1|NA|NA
TGCGCCAGCAGCTTCTTCAGGGCGGACACTGAAGCTTTCTTT
CASSFFRADTEAFF
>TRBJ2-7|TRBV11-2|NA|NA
TGTGCCAGCAGCGCAACAGAAACCTCCTACGAGCAGTACTTC
CASSATETSYEQYF
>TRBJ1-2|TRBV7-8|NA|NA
TGTGCCAGCAGCCTACCACTCAACGGTGGCTACACCTTC
CASSLPLNGGYTF
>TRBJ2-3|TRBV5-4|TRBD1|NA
TGTGCCAGCAGCGTGAACCAGGGGGCAGATACGCAGTATTTT
CASSVNQGADTQYF
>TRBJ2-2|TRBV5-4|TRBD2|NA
TGTGCCAGCACCTGGGGGGGGATAGACACCGGGGAGCTGTTTTTT
CASTWGGIDTGELFF